The 18 T cell receptor beta chains presented below share a single source sample, sequenced in a study of T cells after yellow fever vaccination. TCRdb re-called the 5' RACE reads with MiXCR, one entry per CDR3 protein. The profile shows about 320,000 distinct CDR3 sequences, about 4.5% of them singletons. The specimen comprised PBMCs, sampled 15 days after the yellow fever booster vaccination. The receptors stem from a man younger than 35 who received the YFV17D yellow fever vaccine.

This chain links TRBV11-2 with TRBJ1-4, with 11 positions matching TRBD1. The trim removed 5 bases at V and 7 bases at J, leaving 6 bases unmatched. Per germline, CDR1 SGHAT and CDR2 FQNNGV. This CDR3 comprises 15 residues. As DNA, the CDR3 is TGTGCCAGCAGCGGTGGACAGGGGGCGGTTGAAAAACTGTTTTTT. Encoded protein: CASSGGQGAVEKLFF.

This clonotype was observed many times. The J gene is TRBJ2-1, the V gene TRBV29-1, with D uncertain. CDR3 length: 10 amino acids. The germline gives CDR1 SQVTM, CDR2 ANQGSEA. Trimming pared 4 bases from V and 8 bases from J, leaving 6 bases between. The CDR3 nucleotides read TGCAGCGTTGGAGCCTATGAGCAGTTCTTC. It codes for CSVGAYEQFF.

The rearrangement links TRBV7-2 to TRBJ2-7; D not certain. The V end was cut by 1 base, the J end by 0 bases, with 10 bases between. This CDR3 comprises 15 residues. In germline, CDR1 is SGHTA, CDR2 FQGNSA. The CDR3 sequence is CASSLGTASSYEQYF. CDR3 bases: TGTGCCAGCAGCTTAGGGACGGCCAGCTCCTACGAGCAGTACTTC.

The chain employs TRBV11-2 and TRBJ2-7; D ambiguous. Germline CDR1 reads SGHAT; CDR2 reads FQNNGV. V lost 3 bases, J lost 2 bases, and 8 bases lay in between. CDR3 size: 13 residues. The CDR3 loop is CASSFHSTYEQYV. As DNA, the CDR3 is TGTGCCAGCAGCTTCCATTCGACCTACGAGCAGTACGTC.

This clonotype was counted many times. The chain has TRBV6-7 and TRBJ1-6; D not resolved. TRBV6-7 is an open reading frame, and its role is uncertain. Trimming removed 2 bases from V and 8 bases from J, with 13 bases in between. The CDR3 is 15 amino acids. CDR3 region: CASSYRRGMDSPLHF. The CDR3 DNA reads TGTGCCAGCAGTTACCGACGGGGTATGGATTCACCCCTCCACTTT.

This clonotype came up many times. This chain links TRBV5-1 with TRBJ2-1; 9 bases align to TRBD1. The trim removed 0 bases at V and 3 bases at J, leaving 4 bases unmatched. CDR3 length: 16 residues. Looked up from germline, CDR1 is SGHRS and CDR2 is YFSETQ. The CDR3: CASSLDRGLVYNEQFF. The CDR3 DNA reads as TGCGCCAGCAGCTTGGACAGGGGGCTCGTCTACAATGAGCAGTTCTTC.

This clonotype was seen at least ten times. The V call is TRBV6-6, the J call TRBJ2-3; 7 positions match TRBD2. The CDR3 sequence is 18 residues long. The trim removed 0 bases at V and 0 bases at J, leaving 9 bases unmatched. Per the germline V gene, CDR1 is MNHNY and CDR2 is SVGAGI (reference sequence). CDR3 loop: CASSYSVSSGTSTDTQYF. The CDR3 DNA reads TGTGCCAGCAGTTACTCGGTGTCTAGCGGCACTAGCACAGATACGCAGTATTTT.

The genes are TRBV10-3 and TRBJ1-6; D perhaps matches TRBD1 (5 bases). This CDR3 contains 12 residues. Germline CDR1 is ENHRY and CDR2 is SYGVKD. The V end was cut by 8 bases, the J end by 9 bases, with 11 bases between. CDR3 DNA: TGTGCCATCGGAGAACAGGCTTCACCCCTCCACTTT. Its protein product is CAIGEQASPLHF.

The V gene is TRBV4-2, the J gene TRBJ1-1, with D perhaps TRBD1 (6 bases). The V gene lost 0 bases and the J gene lost 1 base, with 18 bases spanning the gap. This CDR3 spans 18 amino acids. Germline V CDR1 and CDR2: LGHNA, YNFKEQ. CDR3 DNA sequence: TGTGCCAGCAGCCAAGATACTCCCCGACAGGTCTCGAACACTGAAGCTTTCTTT. Protein sequence: CASSQDTPRQVSNTEAFF.

This clonotype was seen only a few times. This sequence joins TRBV5-1 and TRBJ2-1, with TRBD2 as a possible D gene (5 bases). The V end lost 0 bases, the J end lost 1 base, and 17 bases lay between the germline ends. CDR3 length equals 18 residues. Looked up from germline, CDR1 is SGHRS and CDR2 is YFSETQ. The CDR3 nucleotides are TGCGCCAGCAGCTTGGGCGACCGGTCTAGCCGGTCCTACAATGAGCAGTTCTTC. It specifies CASSLGDRSSRSYNEQFF.

This clonotype was seen more than once but under ten times. The rearrangement uses TRBV4-2 and TRBJ1-1; no definite D call. Germline-derived CDR1 and CDR2 are LGHNA and YNFKEQ. The germline V and J ends were trimmed by 4 bases and 4 bases, with 16 bases remaining between them. This CDR3 contains 15 residues. CDR3 region: CASSLMVGRATEAFF. CDR3 DNA: TGTGCCAGCAGCCTAATGGTTGGGAGGGCCACTGAAGCTTTCTTT.

This clonotype was seen repeatedly, ten times or more. This chain links TRBV7-9 with TRBJ2-7; D not resolved. Germline lookup yields CDR1 SEHNR and CDR2 FQNEAQ (reference sequence). CDR3 length: 14 residues. V lost 4 bases and J lost 5, with 15 bases in between. CDR3 DNA sequence: TGTGCCAGCAGCTCCTGGACGAATGGAGACGAGCAGTACGTC. Amino acid sequence: CASSSWTNGDEQYV.

This clonotype showed up just a few times. CDR3 DNA sequence: TGTGCCAGCAGCTTAAATCAGGGGCCCTACGAGCAGTACTTC. Protein product: CASSLNQGPYEQYF. The gene calls are TRBV7-2 and TRBJ2-7, with D possibly TRBD1 on 6 matching bases. There are 14 residues in the CDR3. V lost 2 bases and J lost 2, with 10 bases in between. Germline lookup yields CDR1 SGHTA and CDR2 FQGNSA. Together with reference TRBV7-2 and TRBJ2-7, the CDR3 gives the full variable domain: GAGVSQSPSNKVTEKGKDVELRCDPISGHTALYWYRQSLGQGLEFLIYFQGNSAPDKSGLPSDRFSAERTGGSVSTLTIQRTQQEDSAVYLCASSLNQGPYEQYFGPGTRLTVT.

This clonotype was counted between two and nine times. The rearrangement joins TRBV5-1 to TRBJ1-2; possible D gene TRBD1, 6 bases. Per germline, CDR1 SGHRS and CDR2 YFSETQ. This CDR3 comprises 15 residues. Trimming cost V 2 bases and J 1 base, with 12 bases left between them. The CDR3 region is CASSFGGGDNYGYTF. The CDR3 DNA follows: TGCGCCAGCAGCTTTGGCGGGGGCGATAACTATGGCTACACCTTC.

At least ten counts were recorded for this clonotype. The V gene is TRBV5-1, the J gene TRBJ1-4; possible D gene TRBD1, 5 bases. Trimming removed 4 bases from V and 1 base from J, with 8 bases in between. There are 14 residues in the CDR3. The V gene's germline CDR1 is SGHRS and CDR2 YFSETQ. The CDR3 spells CASSAGVTNEKLFF. For the CDR3, the DNA is TGCGCCAGCAGCGCGGGGGTAACTAATGAAAAACTGTTTTTT.

This clonotype was picked up one time. The CDR3: CASSTNRGKNTEAFF. The CDR3 nucleotides read TGTGCCAGCAGTACCAACAGGGGAAAGAACACTGAAGCTTTCTTT. J is TRBJ1-1 and V is TRBV2; TRBD1 agrees at 7 bases. The CDR3 covers 15 residues. Germline V gene data show CDR1 as SNHLY and CDR2 as FYNNEI. V gave up 5 bases and J gave up 1 base; unmatched junction bases: 7.

Ten or more counts support this clonotype. V and J are TRBV9 and TRBJ1-6, with TRBD1 identical over 10 bases. The CDR3 is 15 residues long. The ends lost 4 bases at V and 10 bases at J; junction bases unmatched: 8. The germline CDR1 and CDR2 sequences are SGDLS and YYNGEE. The DNA for the CDR3 is TGTGCCAGCAGCCCTACCGGGACAGGGGTCTCACCCCTCCACTTT. Protein product: CASSPTGTGVSPLHF.

V gene TRBV7-2 combines with J gene TRBJ2-3, with a tentative D call TRBD2 (6 bases). Trimming stripped 4 bases from V and 2 bases from J, with 13 bases between. Germline values: CDR1 SGHTA, CDR2 FQGNSA. The CDR3 has 15 residues. CDR3 in DNA: TGTGCCAGCAGCTATGTGGGACTCTACACAGATACGCAGTATTTT. It yields the protein CASSYVGLYTDTQYF.